This TCR beta chain was found in a study of blood T cell repertoires in COVID-19. Study information: COVID-19 samples from acute and convalescent phases originated in the United States, Italy and Spain. Sources were T cells, B-cell-depleted T cells, or PBMCs; the material itself was cDNA or gDNA.

In the original processing: Cell counts per sample came from amplifying reference gene primers. Using immunoSEQ multiplex PCR, the repertoire was profiled, and TCRdb retains in-frame clones only, with some absent. The V and J calls and clone size are taken from that table; D and trimming were inferred from the DNA. The sample lists about 43,000 clones; around nine tenths were seen once. Trimming cost V 1 base and J 3 bases; bases outside gene matches: 9. From germline, CDR1 is SEHNR and CDR2 FQNEAQ (reference sequence). The CDR3 extends over 17 amino acids. Sequencing was done on a sample of peripheral blood. The sequence was obtained from a human donor in a cohort sampled during active COVID-19. The V call is TRBV7-9, the J call TRBJ2-3; 8 positions match TRBD1. CDR3 nucleotide sequence: TGTGCCAGCAGCTTAGTTGCCAGGGGGCAGAGAACAGATACGCAGTATTTT. Amino acids: CASSLVARGQRTDTQYF.